This entry is about one T cell receptor (beta chain). Other DNA sequences in the same sample also yield this CDR3. The sample comes from a study of shared clonotypes between healthy human individuals. Study as a whole: Per-donor plates numbered three CD4 naive, three CD4 memory, two CD8 naive and one CD8 memory.

CD45RO-negative CD8 cells positively selected for CCR7 made up the naive population, which excluded terminally differentiated effector memory CD45RA+ cells. Germline V gene data show CDR1 as SGDLS and CDR2 as YYNGEE. The CDR3 is 14 residues long. Trimming shortened V by 2 bases and J by 0 bases, and 7 bases separated the two germline ends. Per the authors' pipeline: In the immunoSEQ data, sequences were junction-only and lacked quality scores, so filtering differed. TCRdb's copy holds only in-frame clones and misses some; the assay was immunoSEQ multiplex PCR. The V and J calls and clone size are taken from that table; D and trimming were inferred from the DNA. The data hold about 1,800,000 clones, with about 95% observed a single time.

Sequenced input: naive CD8+ T cells sorted from blood. This TCR derives from a young man in good health. This chain connects TRBV9 to TRBJ2-3; D is undetermined. In DNA form, the CDR3 reads TGTGCCAGCAGCGTGGGCGGCAGCACAGATACGCAGTATTTT. It is translated as CASSVGGSTDTQYF.